A selection of T cell receptor beta chains follows, all from one sample in a study of blood T cell repertoires in COVID-19. Assay: immunoSEQ multiplex PCR; the TCRdb copy retains only in-frame clones and omits some. The top ten hold 4.5% to 5.5% of the sample, which has about 150,000 clones, 75% to 90% seen once. The sample taken for sequencing was peripheral blood. The receptors shown here come from a human donor in a cohort sampled during active COVID-19. Both conserved end residues are part of each CDR3. The order of the fields is CDR3 protein, J gene, V gene.

CDR3: CASSLDFYNEQFF; J: TRBJ2-1; V: TRBV7-2
CDR3: CATSDPGTGVNGFNEQFF; J: TRBJ2-1; V: TRBV24-1
CDR3: CSASASGGDTQYF; J: TRBJ2-3; V: TRBV20-1
CDR3: CASSEAPGGNYGYTF; J: TRBJ1-2; V: TRBV6-1
CDR3: CASSVDGGANNEQFF; J: TRBJ2-1; V: TRBV9
CDR3: CAWSVIGQYNEQFF; J: TRBJ2-1; V: TRBV30
CDR3: CASSLTGRGGTDTQYF; J: TRBJ2-3; V: TRBV9
CDR3: CASTRTGGGEKLFF; J: TRBJ1-4; V: TRBV2
CDR3: CASSYPPGTGGEQYF; J: TRBJ2-7; V: TRBV6-5
CDR3: CASSSIAGGRNEQFF; J: TRBJ2-1; V: TRBV6-2/TRBV6-3
CDR3: CASSLGGQGLATQYF; J: TRBJ2-5; V: TRBV5-6
CDR3: CASSRDRGLYGYTF; J: TRBJ1-2; V: TRBV6-2/TRBV6-3
CDR3: CASSVDQGGNSPLHF; J: TRBJ1-6; V: TRBV9
CDR3: CASSGGQLEAFF; J: TRBJ1-1; V: TRBV12-3/TRBV12-4
CDR3: CASSPRDYRSVNTEAFF; J: TRBJ1-1; V: TRBV9
CDR3: CASSQEGGRSYEQYF; J: TRBJ2-7; V: TRBV14
CDR3: CASSLEVGIGANTEAFF; J: TRBJ1-1; V: TRBV7-8
CDR3: CASSLVARGITDTQYF; J: TRBJ2-3; V: TRBV13
CDR3: CASSQQGGQPQHF; J: TRBJ1-5; V: TRBV19
CDR3: CASSLGPGNNQPQHF; J: TRBJ1-5; V: TRBV7-6
CDR3: CASSLSLNADTQYF; J: TRBJ2-3; V: TRBV11-1
CDR3: CASSTSGGLPYEQYF; J: TRBJ2-7; V: TRBV28
CDR3: CASSKLCGRGPSPLHF; J: TRBJ1-6; V: TRBV21-1
CDR3: CASSDPAGGHTDTQYF; J: TRBJ2-3; V: TRBV10-2
CDR3: CASSLGHTTGELFF; J: TRBJ2-2; V: TRBV5-4
CDR3: CASSQVAGGRNEQFF; J: TRBJ2-1; V: TRBV4-2
CDR3: CASSYRQTGLYEQYF; J: TRBJ2-7; V: TRBV6-9
CDR3: CASSLIPDTGELFF; J: TRBJ2-2; V: TRBV7-3
CDR3: CASSSRRATSGGAYNEQFF; J: TRBJ2-1; V: TRBV28
CDR3: CASSSGQLKETQYF; J: TRBJ2-5; V: TRBV19
CDR3: CASSQATVGPFF; J: TRBJ2-1; V: TRBV3-1/TRBV3-2
CDR3: CASSHDRVNEQFF; J: TRBJ2-1; V: TRBV16
CDR3: CASSPYPGTGNTGELFF; J: TRBJ2-2; V: TRBV7-3
CDR3: CASSPNRVSNQPQHF; J: TRBJ1-5; V: TRBV6-6
CDR3: CASSPLPGQGHYEQYF; J: TRBJ2-7; V: TRBV27